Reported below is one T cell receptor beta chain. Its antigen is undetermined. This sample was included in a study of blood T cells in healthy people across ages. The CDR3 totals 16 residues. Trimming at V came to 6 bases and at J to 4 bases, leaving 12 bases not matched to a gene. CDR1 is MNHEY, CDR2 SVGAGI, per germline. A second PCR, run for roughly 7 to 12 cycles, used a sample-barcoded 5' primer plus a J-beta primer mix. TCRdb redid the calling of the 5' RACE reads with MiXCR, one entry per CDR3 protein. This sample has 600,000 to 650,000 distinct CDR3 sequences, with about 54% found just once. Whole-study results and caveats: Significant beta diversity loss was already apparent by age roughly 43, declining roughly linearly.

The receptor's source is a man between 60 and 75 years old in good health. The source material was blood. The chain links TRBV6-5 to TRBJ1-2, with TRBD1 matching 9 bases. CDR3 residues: CASRFFNRGHSYGYTF. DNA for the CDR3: TGTGCCAGCAGGTTCTTCAACAGGGGGCATAGCTATGGCTACACCTTC.